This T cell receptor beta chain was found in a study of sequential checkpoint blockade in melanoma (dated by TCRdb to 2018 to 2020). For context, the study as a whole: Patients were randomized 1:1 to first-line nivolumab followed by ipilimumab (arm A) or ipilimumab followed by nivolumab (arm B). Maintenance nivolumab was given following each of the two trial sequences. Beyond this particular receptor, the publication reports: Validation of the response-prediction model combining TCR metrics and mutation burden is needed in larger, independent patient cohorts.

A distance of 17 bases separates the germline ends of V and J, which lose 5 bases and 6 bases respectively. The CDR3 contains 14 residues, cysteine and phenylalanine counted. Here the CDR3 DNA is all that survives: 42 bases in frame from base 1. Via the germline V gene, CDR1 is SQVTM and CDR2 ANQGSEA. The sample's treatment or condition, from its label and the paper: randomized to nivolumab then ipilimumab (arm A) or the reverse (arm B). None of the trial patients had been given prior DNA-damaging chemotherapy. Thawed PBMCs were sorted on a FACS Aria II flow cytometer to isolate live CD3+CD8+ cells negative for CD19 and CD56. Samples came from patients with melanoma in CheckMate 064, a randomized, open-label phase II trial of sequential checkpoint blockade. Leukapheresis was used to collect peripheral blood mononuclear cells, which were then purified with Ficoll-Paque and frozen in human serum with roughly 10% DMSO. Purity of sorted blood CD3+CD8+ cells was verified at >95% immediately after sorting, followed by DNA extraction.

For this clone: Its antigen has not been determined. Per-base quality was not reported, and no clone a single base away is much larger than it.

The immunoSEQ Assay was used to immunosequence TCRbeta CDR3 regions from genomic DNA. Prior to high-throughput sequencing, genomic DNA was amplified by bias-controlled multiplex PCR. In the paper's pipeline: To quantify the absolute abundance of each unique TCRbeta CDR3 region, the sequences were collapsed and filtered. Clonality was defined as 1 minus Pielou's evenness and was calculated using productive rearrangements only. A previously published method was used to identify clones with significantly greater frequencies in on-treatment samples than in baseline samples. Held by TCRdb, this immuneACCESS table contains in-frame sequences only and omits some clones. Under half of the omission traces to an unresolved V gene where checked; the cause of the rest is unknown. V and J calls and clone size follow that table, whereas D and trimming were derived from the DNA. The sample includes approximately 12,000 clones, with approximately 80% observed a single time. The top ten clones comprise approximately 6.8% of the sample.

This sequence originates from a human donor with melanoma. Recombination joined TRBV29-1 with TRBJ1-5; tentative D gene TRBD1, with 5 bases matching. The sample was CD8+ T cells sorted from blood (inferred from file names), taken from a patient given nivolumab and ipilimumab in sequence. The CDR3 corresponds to CSVSQEVGGQPQHF. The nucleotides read TGCAGCGTTTCACAGGAAGTTGGTGGTCAGCCCCAGCATTTT. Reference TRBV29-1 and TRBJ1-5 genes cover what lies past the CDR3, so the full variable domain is SAVISQKPSRDICQRGTSLTIQCQVDSQVTMMFWYRQQPGQSLTLIATANQGSEATYESGFVIDKFPISRPNLTFSTLTVSNMSPEDSSIYLCSVSQEVGGQPQHFGDGTRLSIL.